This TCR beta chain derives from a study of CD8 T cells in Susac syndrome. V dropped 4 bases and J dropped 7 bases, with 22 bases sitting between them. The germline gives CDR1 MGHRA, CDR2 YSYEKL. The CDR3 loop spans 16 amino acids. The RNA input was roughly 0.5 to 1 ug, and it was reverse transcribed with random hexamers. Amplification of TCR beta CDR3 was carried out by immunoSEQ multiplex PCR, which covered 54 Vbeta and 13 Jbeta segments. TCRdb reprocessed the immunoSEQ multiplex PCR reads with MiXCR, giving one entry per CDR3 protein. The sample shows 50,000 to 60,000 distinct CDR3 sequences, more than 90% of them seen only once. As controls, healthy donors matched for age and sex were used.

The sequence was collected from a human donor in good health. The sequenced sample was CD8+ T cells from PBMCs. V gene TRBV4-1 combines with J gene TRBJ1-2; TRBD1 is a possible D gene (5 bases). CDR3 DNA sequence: TGCGCCAGCAGCCTAGGACGGGACGGAGGAATAGGTGGCTACACCTTC. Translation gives CASSLGRDGGIGGYTF.